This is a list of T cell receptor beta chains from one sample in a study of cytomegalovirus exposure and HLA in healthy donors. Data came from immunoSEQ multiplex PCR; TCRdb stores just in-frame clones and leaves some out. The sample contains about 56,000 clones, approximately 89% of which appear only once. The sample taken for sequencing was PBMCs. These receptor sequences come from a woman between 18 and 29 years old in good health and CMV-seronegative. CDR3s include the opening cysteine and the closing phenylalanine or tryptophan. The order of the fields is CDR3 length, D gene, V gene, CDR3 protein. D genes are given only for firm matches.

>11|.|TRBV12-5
CASGRGYEQFF
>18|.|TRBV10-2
CASSESSVERSSYNEQFF
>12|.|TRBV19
CATTANTGELFF
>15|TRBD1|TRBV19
CASSLSDRGHNEQYF
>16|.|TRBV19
CASSGGPAFITDTQYF
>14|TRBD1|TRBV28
CASSSTGTGPGYTF
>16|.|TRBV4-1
CASSQGDSPTNEKLFF
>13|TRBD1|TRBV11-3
CASSHRTGNEQFF
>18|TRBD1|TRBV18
CASSLTPGQGLKSDTQYF
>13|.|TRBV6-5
CASSRGFGYGYTF
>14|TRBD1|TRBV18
CASSPDRGLNTQYF
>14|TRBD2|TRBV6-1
CASSEGLASNEQFF
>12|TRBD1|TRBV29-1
CSVVTGGDEAFF
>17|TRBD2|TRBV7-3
CASSLGLAGGQGNEQFF
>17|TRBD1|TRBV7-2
CASSQTGQGAGKNIQYF